Following are 16 T cell receptor beta chains from one sample sequenced in a study of cytomegalovirus exposure and HLA in healthy donors. The PCR employed 60 Vbeta primers together with 13 Jbeta primers. Here immunoSEQ multiplex PCR was the method, and the copy in TCRdb shows in-frame clones only, minus some. The sample records about 110,000 clones, over 80% being singletons. Sequencing was carried out using PBMCs. The receptors originated from a man aged 25-45 years in good health and CMV-seropositive.

The genes are TRBV4-2 and TRBJ2-7; D is ambiguous. Trimming took 4 bases from V and 2 from J, leaving 24 bases between them. This CDR3 is 18 amino acids long. Germline V lookup: CDR1 LGHNA, CDR2 YNFKEQ. CDR3 bases: TGTGCCAGCAGCCGAGCCCCCGCCATACGAATACTGCCCTACGAGCAGTACTTC. Protein sequence: CASSRAPAIRILPYEQYF.

The gene calls are TRBV6-5 and TRBJ1-1; 7 bases line up with TRBD1. Trimming removed 2 bases from V and 7 bases from J; junction bases left unmatched: 7. Germline CDR1 MNHEY, CDR2 SVGAGI. The CDR3 loop spans 14 amino acids. The CDR3 region has the DNA TGTGCCAGCAGTTACGGGCGGACAGGCGTTGAAGCTTTCTTT. Translation gives CASSYGRTGVEAFF.

V and J are TRBV4-1 and TRBJ2-1; the match to TRBD2 covers 14 bases. J was trimmed by 7 bases and V by 1 base; bases with no gene match: 3. Germline CDR1 MGHRA, CDR2 YSYEKL. This CDR3 region has 16 residues. The CDR3 loop reads CASSQGTSGGTNEQFF. The CDR3 nucleotides read TGCGCCAGCAGCCAAGGGACTAGCGGGGGGACAAATGAGCAGTTCTTC.

V gene TRBV4-1 combines with J gene TRBJ2-7; D perhaps matches TRBD1 (7 bases). Germline V CDR1 and CDR2: MGHRA, YSYEKL. V was pared by 4 bases and J by 3 bases, with 16 bases between. This CDR3 comprises 15 residues. The CDR3 here is CASSPMGQGGYEQYF. The CDR3 DNA reads as TGCGCCAGCAGCCCGATGGGGCAGGGGGGCTACGAGCAGTACTTC.

The chain is built from TRBV2 and TRBJ1-2, with D unclear. CDR3 size: 13 residues. The V end was cut by 2 bases, the J end by 3 bases, with 7 bases between. Germline V CDR1 and CDR2: SNHLY, FYNNEI. The CDR3 nucleotides read TGTGCCAGCAGTGAAAGCCCCTACTATGGCTACACCTTC. Translated: CASSESPYYGYTF.

The chain employs TRBV7-9 and TRBJ1-3, with a possible D match to TRBD1 (6 bases). Germline CDR1 SEHNR, CDR2 FQNEAQ (reference sequence). The V end was cut by 5 bases, the J end by 2 bases, with 16 bases between. The CDR3 is made up of 16 amino acids. In DNA, the CDR3 is TGTGCCAGCAGCGAACGAAGGACAGAAGCTGGAAACACCATATATTTT. Protein product: CASSERRTEAGNTIYF. The full variable domain, its missing parts supplied by reference TRBV7-9 and TRBJ1-3, is DTGVSQNPRHKITKRGQNVTFRCDPISEHNRLYWYRQTLGQGPEFLTYFQNEAQLEKSRLLSDRFSAERPKGSFSTLEIQRTEQGDSAMYLCASSERRTEAGNTIYFGEGSWLTVV.

This clone appeared a single time. The rearrangement uses TRBV6-1 and TRBJ1-5; maybe TRBD1 (6 bases). The CDR3 is 15 amino acids. Germline CDR1 and CDR2: MNHNS and SASEGT. Trimming removed 5 bases from V and 2 bases from J, with 13 bases in between. DNA for the CDR3: TGTGCCAGCAGTCAATGGACAGATGGCAATCAGCCCCAGCATTTT. It encodes CASSQWTDGNQPQHF.

V usage is TRBV29-1 and J usage is TRBJ2-3; D perhaps matches TRBD2 (5 bases). The germline V gene encodes CDR1 SQVTM and CDR2 ANQGSEA. The CDR3 consists of 12 residues. Trimming shortened V by 6 bases and J by 4 bases, and 11 bases separated the two germline ends. The CDR3 nucleotides read TGCAGCGTCGACATTAGCGCAGATACGCAGTATTTT. Translated: CSVDISADTQYF.

Points on this clone: One end of the junction does not line up with germline, which may come from a read error. The CDR3 loop reads CSSSLSGGSSTF. DNA for the CDR3: TGTTCCAGCAGCTTATCTGGAGGGAGCTCCACCTTC. The chain uses TRBV7-9 and TRBJ1-2; no clear D. Per germline, CDR1 SEHNR and CDR2 FQNEAQ (reference sequence). The CDR3 runs 12 residues.

This rearrangement joins TRBV29-1 to TRBJ1-1, with D perhaps matching TRBD1 (6 bases). The CDR3 consists of 15 residues. The V and J ends lost 4 bases and 5 bases respectively, with 20 bases between them. Germline V lookup: CDR1 SQVTM, CDR2 ANQGSEA. This CDR3 reads CSVGGGRTVETEAFF. The CDR3 DNA is TGCAGCGTTGGGGGGGGCAGGACGGTAGAAACTGAAGCTTTCTTT.

CDR3 in amino acids: CASSVGGGARETQYF. DNA for the CDR3: TGTGCCAGCAGCGTAGGTGGGGGGGCCAGGGAGACCCAGTACTTC. The J gene is TRBJ2-5, the V gene TRBV9; a possible D gene is TRBD2 (7 bases). Germline V gives CDR1 SGDLS, CDR2 YYNGEE. V was cut by 0 bases and J by 5 bases, with 14 bases left in between. The CDR3 consists of 15 residues. Using reference TRBV9 and TRBJ2-5 for the parts outside the CDR3, the full variable domain is DSGVTQTPKHLITATGQRVTLRCSPRSGDLSVYWYQQSLDQGLQFLIQYYNGEERAKGNILERFSAQQFPDLHSELNLSSLELGDSALYFCASSVGGGARETQYFGPGTRLLVL.

As concerns this clone: The germline gene is not matched at one end of the junction; a read error may be the cause. The J gene is TRBJ1-2, the V gene TRBV5-1, with D possibly matching TRBD1 (6 bases). The CDR3 has 15 residues. The germline V gene encodes CDR1 SGHRS and CDR2 YFSETQ. The DNA for the CDR3 is TGCGCCAGCCGCTTCATGGTGGGGGCCAACTATGGCTACACCTTC. Encoded protein: CASRFMVGANYGYTF.

This rearrangement joins TRBV5-1 to TRBJ1-6, with D possibly matching TRBD1 (5 bases). The V and J ends lost 2 bases and 8 bases respectively, with 14 bases between them. This CDR3 is built from 15 residues. CDR1 and CDR2 (germline): SGHRS, YFSETQ. The CDR3: CASSLLRQLDSPLHF. DNA for the CDR3: TGCGCCAGCAGCTTACTCCGACAGCTGGATTCACCCCTCCACTTT.

There are a few counts of this clone. The J gene is TRBJ1-5, the V gene TRBV19; a weak D match, TRBD1 (5 bases). V lost 1 base to trimming and J lost 7 bases, with 14 bases between them. The CDR3 contains 15 residues. Germline V gives CDR1 LNHDA, CDR2 SQIVND (reference sequence). This CDR3 reads CASSIGAGGYQPQHF. In DNA form, the CDR3 reads TGTGCCAGTAGTATAGGCGCCGGGGGGTACCAGCCCCAGCATTTT.

This sequence joins TRBV6-4 and TRBJ1-4, with a possible D match to TRBD1 (6 bases). The germline CDR1 and CDR2 sequences are MRHNA and SNTAGT. V was trimmed by 0 bases and J by 4 bases, leaving 12 bases between them. The CDR3 is 16 residues long. The CDR3 DNA is TGTGCCAGCAGTGACTCGAGGCAGGGACATAATGAAAAACTGTTTTTT. Translating gives CASSDSRQGHNEKLFF.

A remark on this clone: At one of its ends the junction is not consistent with the germline gene, which may arise from a read error. V usage is TRBV5-8 and J usage is TRBJ2-6; TRBD1 matches 7 bases. Looked up from germline, CDR1 is SGHTS and CDR2 is YDEGEE. The CDR3 is 15 amino acids. CDR3 nucleotide sequence: TGTGCCAGCAGCTTAACAGGGGCTGGGGCCAACGGCCTGACTTTC. Translating gives CASSLTGAGANGLTF.